This entry lists 13 T cell receptor beta chains sequenced from one sample in a study of blood T cell repertoires in COVID-19. Repertoires were generated with immunoSEQ multiplex PCR, while TCRdb's copy carries only in-frame clones and drops some. The table has roughly 250,000 clones, about nine tenths seen once. Sequencing was done on a sample of PBMCs or T cells enriched from blood (not recorded which). The receptors derive from a woman aged 25 to 39 with acute COVID-19.

This chain's CDR3 is CASSLVGAGVADTQYF. CDR3 in DNA: TGCGCCAGCAGCTTGGTGGGGGCGGGGGTCGCAGATACGCAGTATTTT. The chain is built from TRBV5-1 and TRBJ2-3; a weak D match, TRBD2 (7 bases). Germline CDR1 reads SGHRS; CDR2 reads YFSETQ. The CDR3 extends over 16 amino acids. V lost 0 bases to trimming and J lost 4 bases, with 15 bases between them.

This clone occurred a few times. The rearrangement joins TRBV5-6 to TRBJ2-3; D unresolved. Germline CDR1 is SGHDT and CDR2 is YYEEEE. V lost 6 bases and J 2 bases, leaving 10 bases between the germline ends. The CDR3 length is 13 residues. CDR3 DNA sequence: TGTGCCAGCAAATGGAGACCCACAGATACGCAGTATTTT. Amino acids: CASKWRPTDTQYF. Full variable domain (missing parts from reference TRBV5-6 and TRBJ2-3): DAGVTQSPTHLIKTRGQQVTLRCSPKSGHDTVSWYQQALGQGPQFIFQYYEEEERQRGNFPDRFSGHQFPNYSSELNVNALLLGDSALYLCASKWRPTDTQYFGPGTRLTVL.

The chain uses TRBV27 and TRBJ2-1, with TRBD2 identical over 8 bases. V lost 6 bases to trimming and J lost 9 bases; unmatched junction nucleotides: 10. The CDR3 covers 14 residues. The germline gives CDR1 MNHEY, CDR2 SMNVEV (reference sequence). In nucleotides, the CDR3 is TGTGCCAGCAGCTTGAGTAGCGGGAATGGTGAGCAGTTCTTC. This gives the protein CASSLSSGNGEQFF.

The chain links TRBV18 to TRBJ2-7; D gene uncertain. The germline V gene has CDR1 KGHSH and CDR2 LQKENI. Trimming shortened V by 0 bases and J by 2 bases, and 8 bases separated the two germline ends. The CDR3 spans 14 residues. The DNA of the CDR3 is TGTGCCAGCTCACCACCCAGTCAGACCTACGAGCAGTACTTC. Encoded protein: CASSPPSQTYEQYF.

The chain carries TRBV6-5 and TRBJ2-1; tentatively, D is TRBD1 (6 bases). The V gene's germline CDR1 is MNHEY and CDR2 SVGAGI. V gave up 8 bases and J gave up 4 bases, with 18 bases separating them. CDR3 length equals 15 residues. In DNA, the CDR3 is TGTGCCAGCCAACTAGTACAGGGAAGGTACAATGAGCAGTTCTTC. Amino acid sequence: CASQLVQGRYNEQFF.

This chain uses TRBV28 with TRBJ2-3; 7 nucleotides line up with TRBD2. The CDR3 consists of 15 residues. The J segment lost 0 bases and the V segment lost 7 bases, leaving 7 bases of the junction unmatched. The germline gives CDR1 MDHEN, CDR2 SYDVKM. For the CDR3, the DNA is TGTGCCAGCACGTCGGGGGGTGCTAGCACAGATACGCAGTATTTT. It encodes CASTSGGASTDTQYF.

The chain employs TRBV12-3 or TRBV12-4 and TRBJ1-1, with D perhaps matching TRBD1 (5 bases). The CDR3 runs to 13 residues. The ends were cut back, 5 bases at V and 6 bases at J, with 13 bases in the middle. CDR3 sequence: CASSLGRGPEAFF. The CDR3 coding sequence is TGTGCCAGCAGTCTCGGGAGGGGACCTGAAGCTTTCTTT.

The chain is built from TRBV6-5 and TRBJ1-1; TRBD1 agrees at 7 bases. The length of the CDR3 is 13 residues. The V and J ends lost 7 bases and 3 bases, in that order; junction bases with no gene match: 5. Germline loops: CDR1 MNHEY, CDR2 SVGAGI. The CDR3 here is CASIGDRDTEAFF. The CDR3 nucleotides are TGTGCCAGCATCGGCGACAGGGACACTGAAGCTTTCTTT.

This chain links TRBV28 with TRBJ1-6, with TRBD1 as a possible D gene (5 bases). Germline assignment: CDR1 MDHEN and CDR2 SYDVKM. The V gene lost 1 base and the J gene lost 5 bases, with 15 bases spanning the gap. This CDR3 spans 17 amino acids. The CDR3 DNA is TGTGCCAGCAGTTTATACCGGAGACAGCCAAATAATTCACCCCTCCACTTT. This encodes CASSLYRRQPNNSPLHF.

V usage is TRBV28 and J usage is TRBJ2-7, with 14 bases fitting TRBD2. Per the germline V gene, CDR1 is MDHEN and CDR2 is SYDVKM. The length of the CDR3 is 16 residues. J was trimmed by 13 bases and V by 5 bases; bases with no gene match: 16. CDR3 coding DNA: TGTGCCAGCAGTACACGGACTAGCGGGAGGCACTACGACATCTACTTC. Translating it yields CASSTRTSGRHYDIYF.

The J gene is TRBJ1-4, the V gene TRBV13; TRBD1 agrees at 10 bases. J gave up 1 base and V 6 bases, and 14 bases lay outside the gene matches. Per germline, CDR1 PRHDT and CDR2 FYEKMQ (reference sequence). The length of the CDR3 is 19 residues. CDR3 loop: CASSKDPTGGSLTNEKLFF. The CDR3 bases are TGTGCCAGCAGTAAAGACCCGACAGGGGGCAGTTTAACTAATGAAAAACTGTTTTTT. The variable domain in full, with the rest retrieved from reference TRBV13 and TRBJ1-4, is AAGVIQSPRHLIKEKRETATLKCYPIPRHDTVYWYQQGPGQDPQFLISFYEKMQSDKGSIPDRFSAQQFSDYHSELNMSSLELGDSALYFCASSKDPTGGSLTNEKLFFGSGTQLSVL.

CDR3 loop: CASSDWESSYNSPLHF. DNA for the CDR3: TGTGCCAGCAGTGATTGGGAGAGCTCCTATAATTCACCCCTCCACTTT. The genes are TRBV2 and TRBJ1-6; D not resolved. Trimming shortened V by 3 bases and J by 0 bases, and 9 bases separated the two germline ends. The CDR3 sequence is 16 residues long. Germline CDR1 reads SNHLY; CDR2 reads FYNNEI. The full variable domain, with the rest looked up from reference TRBV2 and TRBJ1-6, is EPEVTQTPSHQVTQMGQEVILRCVPISNHLYFYWYRQILGQKVEFLVSFYNNEISEKSEIFDDQFSVERPDGSNFTLKIRSTKLEDSAMYFCASSDWESSYNSPLHFGNGTRLTVT.

The chain couples TRBV19 to TRBJ1-6, with D possibly matching TRBD1 (6 bases). The CDR3 length is 12 residues. Trimming removed 11 bases from V and 10 bases from J, with 15 bases in between. In germline, CDR1 is LNHDA, CDR2 SQIVND (reference sequence). The CDR3 DNA reads as TGTGCCGGAGGCAGGGGCGGATCACCCCTCCACTTT. Translation: CAGGRGGSPLHF.